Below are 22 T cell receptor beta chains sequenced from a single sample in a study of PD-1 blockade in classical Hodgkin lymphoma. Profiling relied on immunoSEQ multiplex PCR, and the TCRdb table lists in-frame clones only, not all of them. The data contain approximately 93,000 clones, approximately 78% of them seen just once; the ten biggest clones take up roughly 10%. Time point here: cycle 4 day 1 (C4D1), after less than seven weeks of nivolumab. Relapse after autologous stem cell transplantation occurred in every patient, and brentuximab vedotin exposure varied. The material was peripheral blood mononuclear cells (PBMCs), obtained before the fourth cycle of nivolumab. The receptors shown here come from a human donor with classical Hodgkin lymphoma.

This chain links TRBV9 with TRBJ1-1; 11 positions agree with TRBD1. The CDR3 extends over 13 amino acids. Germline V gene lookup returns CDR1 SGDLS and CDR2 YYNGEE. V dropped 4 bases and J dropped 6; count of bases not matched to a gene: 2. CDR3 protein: CASSRDRGSEAFF. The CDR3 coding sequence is TGTGCCAGCAGCCGGGACAGGGGGTCTGAAGCTTTCTTT.

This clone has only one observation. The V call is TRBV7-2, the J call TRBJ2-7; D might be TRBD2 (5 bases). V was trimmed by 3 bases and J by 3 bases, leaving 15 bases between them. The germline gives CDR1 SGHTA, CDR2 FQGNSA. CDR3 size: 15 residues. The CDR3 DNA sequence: TGTGCCAGCAGCTTTGACCCGACTACGAGCTACGAGCAGTACTTC. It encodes CASSFDPTTSYEQYF.

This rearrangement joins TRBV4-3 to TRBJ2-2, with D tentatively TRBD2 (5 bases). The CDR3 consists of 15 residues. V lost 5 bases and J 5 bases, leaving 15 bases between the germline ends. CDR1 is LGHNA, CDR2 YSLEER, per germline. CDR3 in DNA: TGCGCCAGCAGCTCCTATCGGGATCCAACCGGGGAGCTGTTTTTT. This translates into CASSSYRDPTGELFF.

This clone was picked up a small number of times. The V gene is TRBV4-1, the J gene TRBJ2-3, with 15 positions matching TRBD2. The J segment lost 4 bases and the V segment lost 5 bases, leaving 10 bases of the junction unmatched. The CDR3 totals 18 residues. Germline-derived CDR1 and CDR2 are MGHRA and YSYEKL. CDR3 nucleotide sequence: TGCGCCAGCAGCTTCCGGAGGACTAGCGGGAGGGCGCCAGATACGCAGTATTTT. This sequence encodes CASSFRRTSGRAPDTQYF.

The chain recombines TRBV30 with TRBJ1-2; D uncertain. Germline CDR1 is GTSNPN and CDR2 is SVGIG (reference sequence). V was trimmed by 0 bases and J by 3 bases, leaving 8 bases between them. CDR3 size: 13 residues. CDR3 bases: TGTGCCTGGAGTGTACCCCCTCACTATGGCTACACCTTC. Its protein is CAWSVPPHYGYTF.

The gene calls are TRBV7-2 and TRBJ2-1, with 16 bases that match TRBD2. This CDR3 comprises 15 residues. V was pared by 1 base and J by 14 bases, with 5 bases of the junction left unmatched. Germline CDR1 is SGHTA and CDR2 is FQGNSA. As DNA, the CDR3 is TGTGCCAGCAGCTTAGAGGGACTAGCGGGAGGGCGCAAGTTCTTC. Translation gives CASSLEGLAGGRKFF.

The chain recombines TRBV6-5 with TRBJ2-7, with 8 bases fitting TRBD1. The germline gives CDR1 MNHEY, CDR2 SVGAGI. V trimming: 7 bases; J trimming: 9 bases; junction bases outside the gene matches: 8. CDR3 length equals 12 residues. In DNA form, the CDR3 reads TGTGCCAGCAACAGACAGGGGATGGGGCAGTACTTC. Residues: CASNRQGMGQYF.

Here the CDR3 DNA reads TGTGCCAGCAGCTTCGGAAACAATGAGCAGTTCTTC. This sequence encodes CASSFGNNEQFF. The chain employs TRBV11-1 and TRBJ2-1, with D hard to call. This CDR3 comprises 12 residues. Germline-derived CDR1 and CDR2 are SGHAT and FQDESV (reference sequence). Trimming removed 3 bases at V and 5 bases at J, with 5 bases between.

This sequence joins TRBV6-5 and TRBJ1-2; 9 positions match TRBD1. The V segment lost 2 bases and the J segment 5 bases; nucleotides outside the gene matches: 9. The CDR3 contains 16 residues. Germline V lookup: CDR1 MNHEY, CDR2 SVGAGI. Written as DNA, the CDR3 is TGTGCCAGCAGTTACACAGGGACAGGGAGCTTGTATGGCTACACCTTC. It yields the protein CASSYTGTGSLYGYTF.

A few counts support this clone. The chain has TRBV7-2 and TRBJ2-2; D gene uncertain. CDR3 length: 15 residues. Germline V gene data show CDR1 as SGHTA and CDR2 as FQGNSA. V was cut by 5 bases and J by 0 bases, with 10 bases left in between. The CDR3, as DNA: TGTGCCAGCAGCCCTACACGATCGAACACCGGGGAGCTGTTTTTT. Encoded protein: CASSPTRSNTGELFF.

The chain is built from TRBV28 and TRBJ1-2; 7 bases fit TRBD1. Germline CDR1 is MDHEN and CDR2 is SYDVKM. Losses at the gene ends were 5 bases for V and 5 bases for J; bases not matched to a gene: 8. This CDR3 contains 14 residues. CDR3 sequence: CASSRPGQLYGYTF. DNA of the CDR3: TGTGCCAGCAGTCGGCCGGGACAGCTTTATGGCTACACCTTC.

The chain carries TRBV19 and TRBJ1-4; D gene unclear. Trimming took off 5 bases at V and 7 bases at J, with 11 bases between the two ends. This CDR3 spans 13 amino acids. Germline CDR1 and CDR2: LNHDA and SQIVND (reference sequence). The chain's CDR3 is CASSLSGSEKLFF. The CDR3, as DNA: TGTGCCAGTAGTTTGTCCGGGAGTGAAAAACTGTTTTTT.

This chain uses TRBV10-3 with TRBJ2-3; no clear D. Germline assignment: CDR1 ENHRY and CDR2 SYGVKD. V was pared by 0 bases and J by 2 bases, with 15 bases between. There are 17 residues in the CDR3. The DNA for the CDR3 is TGTGCCATCAGTGAGTCGGCACGCCTTAGGAACACAGATACGCAGTATTTT. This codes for CAISESARLRNTDTQYF.

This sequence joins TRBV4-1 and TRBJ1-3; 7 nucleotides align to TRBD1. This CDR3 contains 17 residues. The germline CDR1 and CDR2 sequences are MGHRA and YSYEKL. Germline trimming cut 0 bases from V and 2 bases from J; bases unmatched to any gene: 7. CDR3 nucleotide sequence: TGCGCCAGCAGCCAAGATGAGGGGGCGCACGCTGGAAACACCATATATTTT. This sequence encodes CASSQDEGAHAGNTIYF.

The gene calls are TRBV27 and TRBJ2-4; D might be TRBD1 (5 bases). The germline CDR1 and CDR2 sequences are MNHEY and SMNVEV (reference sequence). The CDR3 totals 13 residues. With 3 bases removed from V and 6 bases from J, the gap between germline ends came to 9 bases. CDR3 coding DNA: TGTGCCAGCAGTTTTGACAGACTAAACATTCAGTACTTC. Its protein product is CASSFDRLNIQYF.

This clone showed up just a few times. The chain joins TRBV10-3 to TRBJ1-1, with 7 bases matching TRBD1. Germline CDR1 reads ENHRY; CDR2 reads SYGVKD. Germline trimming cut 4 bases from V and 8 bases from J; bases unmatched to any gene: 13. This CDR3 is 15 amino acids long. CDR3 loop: CAISGTTGHGTEAFF. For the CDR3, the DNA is TGTGCCATCAGTGGGACGACAGGGCACGGAACAGAAGCTTTCTTT.

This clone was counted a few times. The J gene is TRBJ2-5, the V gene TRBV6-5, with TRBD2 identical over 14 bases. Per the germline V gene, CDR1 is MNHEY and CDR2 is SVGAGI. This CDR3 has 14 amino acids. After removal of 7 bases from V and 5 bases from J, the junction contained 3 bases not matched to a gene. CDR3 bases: TGTGCCAGCACCCGACTAGCGGGAGGGGAGACCCAGTACTTC. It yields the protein CASTRLAGGETQYF.

The CDR3: CASSYGQVEHGYTF. The CDR3 bases are TGTGCCAGCAGTTACGGACAGGTCGAACATGGCTACACCTTC. This chain joins TRBV6-5 and TRBJ1-2; TRBD1 matches 7 bases. Losses at the gene ends were 2 bases for V and 6 bases for J; bases not matched to a gene: 6. The CDR3 covers 14 residues. Germline V gene sequence: CDR1 MNHEY, CDR2 SVGAGI.

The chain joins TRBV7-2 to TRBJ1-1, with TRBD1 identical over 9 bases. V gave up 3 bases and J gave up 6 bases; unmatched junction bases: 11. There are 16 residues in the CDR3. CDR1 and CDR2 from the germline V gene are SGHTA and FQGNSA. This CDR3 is CASSLPGQGKGSEAFF. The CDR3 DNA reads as TGTGCCAGCAGCTTGCCGGGACAGGGAAAGGGGTCTGAAGCTTTCTTT.

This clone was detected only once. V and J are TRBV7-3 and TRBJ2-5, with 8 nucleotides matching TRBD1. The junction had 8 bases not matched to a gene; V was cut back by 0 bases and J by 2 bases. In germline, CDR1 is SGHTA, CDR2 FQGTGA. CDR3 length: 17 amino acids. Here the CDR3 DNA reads TGTGCCAGCAGCTTAACGCCTCCCGACAGGGGTCAAGAGACCCAGTACTTC. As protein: CASSLTPPDRGQETQYF. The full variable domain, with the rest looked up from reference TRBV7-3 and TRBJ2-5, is GAGVSQTPSNKVTEKGKYVELRCDPISGHTALYWYRQSLGQGPEFLIYFQGTGAADDSGLPNDRFFAVRPEGSVSTLKIQRTERGDSAVYLCASSLTPPDRGQETQYFGPGTRLLVL.

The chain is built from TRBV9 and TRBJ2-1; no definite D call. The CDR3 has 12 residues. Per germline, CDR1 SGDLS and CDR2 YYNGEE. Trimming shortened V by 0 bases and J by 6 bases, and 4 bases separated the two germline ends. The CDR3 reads CASSVEGNEQFF. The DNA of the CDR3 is TGTGCCAGCAGCGTAGAAGGCAATGAGCAGTTCTTC.

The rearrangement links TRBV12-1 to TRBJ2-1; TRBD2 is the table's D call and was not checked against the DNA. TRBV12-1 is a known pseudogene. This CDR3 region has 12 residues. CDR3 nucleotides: TGTGCCAGAGGACTAAAGTACAATGAGCAGTTCTTC. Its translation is CARGLKYNEQFF.